The 27 T cell receptor beta chains listed next were all sequenced from one sample in a study of T cell responses to AZD1222 COVID-19 vaccine. Here immunoSEQ multiplex PCR was the method, and the copy in TCRdb shows in-frame clones only, minus some. The sample lists about 75,000 clones; 88% were seen once. The sequencing here drew on peripheral blood, taken 28 days after the second dose of the MenACWY control vaccine. These receptors were taken from an adult who received the MenACWY meningococcal vaccine as a control.

For this clone: Distinct nucleotide sequences in the sample also encode this CDR3. This chain uses TRBV5-1 with TRBJ2-7, with a weak D call TRBD1 (5 bases). V was clipped by 0 bases and J by 1 base, with 5 bases between them. The germline gives CDR1 SGHRS, CDR2 YFSETQ. The CDR3 length is 13 residues. CDR3 coding DNA: TGCGCCAGCAGCTTGGGACAGTCCTACGAGCAGTACTTC. Amino acids: CASSLGQSYEQYF.

V and J are TRBV30 and TRBJ2-4, with D tentatively TRBD2 (6 bases). This CDR3 spans 15 amino acids. CDR1 is GTSNPN and CDR2 is SVGIG in the germline V gene (reference sequence). The V end lost 5 bases, the J end lost 3 bases, and 17 bases lay between the germline ends. CDR3 amino acids: CAWLGVAEVKNIQYF. CDR3 bases: TGTGCCTGGCTAGGGGTAGCGGAAGTCAAAAACATTCAGTACTTC.

V usage is TRBV5-1 and J usage is TRBJ2-3; TRBD2 agrees at 10 bases. The V gene end was trimmed by 3 bases and the J gene end by 1 base; junction bases not matched to a gene: 5. Germline loops: CDR1 SGHRS, CDR2 YFSETQ. CDR3 size: 16 residues. Here the CDR3 reads CASSSSSGGGTDTQYF. The DNA for the CDR3 is TGCGCCAGCAGCTCCTCTAGCGGGGGCGGCACAGATACGCAGTATTTT.

The rearrangement uses TRBV7-3 and TRBJ2-2; D remains unclear. Deletions cut 0 bases from V and 2 bases from J, with 7 bases between. This CDR3 spans 15 amino acids. Germline loops: CDR1 SGHTA, CDR2 FQGTGA. The CDR3 region has the DNA TGTGCCAGCAGCTTAACGTCAGTTAACACCGGGGAGCTGTTTTTT. Amino acids: CASSLTSVNTGELFF.

The rearrangement joins TRBV20-1 to TRBJ2-1, with D possibly TRBD2 on 5 matching bases. The CDR3 spans 11 residues. Germline V gene data show CDR1 as DFQATT and CDR2 as SNEGSKA (reference sequence). Trimming removed 5 bases from V and 6 bases from J, with 8 bases in between. For the CDR3, the DNA is TGCAGTGCTCCCGGGGTCAATGAGCAGTTCTTC. Residues: CSAPGVNEQFF.

This chain joins TRBV6-6 and TRBJ2-7, with D hard to call. V gave up 2 bases and J gave up 2 bases, with 10 bases separating them. The CDR3 has 14 amino acids. CDR1 is MNHNY, CDR2 SVGAGI, per germline (reference sequence). CDR3 nucleotide sequence: TGTGCCAGCAGTTACGGCAGGTCTGCCTACGAGCAGTACTTC. Its translation: CASSYGRSAYEQYF.

The rearrangement joins TRBV11-2 to TRBJ1-1, with 7 bases aligning to TRBD1. V gave up 7 bases and J gave up 4 bases; unmatched junction bases: 9. Germline V lookup: CDR1 SGHAT, CDR2 FQNNGV. This CDR3 is built from 14 residues. CDR3 DNA: TGTGCCAGCACCAAGACAGGGTGGGGCACTGAAGCTTTCTTT. Its translation: CASTKTGWGTEAFF.

The rearrangement uses TRBV9 and TRBJ2-1, with a weak D call TRBD2 (6 bases). V lost 3 bases and J 12 bases, leaving 19 bases between the germline ends. The CDR3 has 14 amino acids. Germline V gives CDR1 SGDLS, CDR2 YYNGEE. The CDR3 DNA reads as TGTGCCAGCAGCGGACCGGGACTGTCCGTCCGGCAGTTCTTC. Translation: CASSGPGLSVRQFF.

This chain links TRBV30 with TRBJ1-3, with D possibly matching TRBD1 (5 bases). This CDR3 is built from 14 residues. V was trimmed by 4 bases and J by 2 bases, leaving 12 bases between them. Germline CDR1 is GTSNPN and CDR2 is SVGIG (reference sequence). CDR3 in DNA: TGTGCCTGGAAGGTGCAAGGGGCTGGAAACACCATATATTTT. Encoded protein: CAWKVQGAGNTIYF.

The rearrangement joins TRBV11-3 to TRBJ1-1; possible D gene TRBD1, 6 bases. V was clipped by 3 bases and J by 5 bases, with 19 bases between them. The CDR3 consists of 16 residues. From germline, CDR1 is SGHNT and CDR2 YENEEA. This CDR3 reads CASSFSTRTAGTEAFF. As DNA, the CDR3 is TGTGCCAGCAGCTTTTCGACGCGGACAGCAGGGACTGAAGCTTTCTTT.

The chain combines TRBV4-2 with TRBJ2-1; 8 bases fit TRBD2. Trimming at V came to 0 bases and at J to 4 bases, leaving 5 bases not matched to a gene. The CDR3 has 16 residues. CDR1 is LGHNA, CDR2 YNFKEQ, per germline. CDR3 bases: TGTGCCAGCAGCCAAGAGGCAGGGACTAGTTACAATGAGCAGTTCTTC. It encodes CASSQEAGTSYNEQFF.

V is TRBV7-9 and J is TRBJ1-2; possibly TRBD1 for D (6 bases). Looked up from germline, CDR1 is SEHNR and CDR2 is FQNEAQ (reference sequence). Trimming shortened V by 2 bases and J by 3 bases, and 13 bases separated the two germline ends. This CDR3 contains 15 residues. CDR3 in DNA: TGTGCCAGCAGCTTATCGGGGGCGGGAGACTATGGCTACACCTTC. It encodes CASSLSGAGDYGYTF.

V and J are TRBV7-9 and TRBJ2-7, with 7 nucleotides matching TRBD2. The CDR3 consists of 14 residues. Germline V lookup: CDR1 SEHNR, CDR2 FQNEAQ (reference sequence). V shed 5 bases and J 6 bases; nucleotides not matched to a gene: 10. Here the CDR3 reads CASSRLLGGSEQYF. The CDR3 coding sequence is TGTGCCAGCAGCAGGCTATTGGGGGGGAGCGAGCAGTACTTC.

V is TRBV12-3 or TRBV12-4 and J is TRBJ2-7; D is unresolved. The CDR3 is 12 amino acids. Trimming cost V 8 bases and J 3 bases, with 11 bases left between them. The CDR3: CASSQVGYEQYF. CDR3 DNA sequence: TGTGCCAGCTCGCAGGTGGGCTACGAGCAGTACTTC.

The chain combines TRBV5-4 with TRBJ1-2; D not resolved. V dropped 4 bases and J dropped 2 bases, with 15 bases sitting between them. Germline V gene data show CDR1 as SGHNT and CDR2 as YYREEE (reference sequence). This CDR3 has 15 amino acids. In nucleotides, the CDR3 is TGTGCCAGCAGCCCCCGGAAAGTAGAGAACTATGGCTACACCTTC. The encoded protein is CASSPRKVENYGYTF.

This chain joins TRBV10-2 and TRBJ2-7, with D unresolved. Germline assignment: CDR1 WSHSY and CDR2 SAAADI. V lost 8 bases, J lost 4 bases, and 15 bases lay in between. This CDR3 spans 13 amino acids. CDR3 sequence: CASHSWSAYEQYF. In DNA form, the CDR3 reads TGCGCCAGCCACAGCTGGTCGGCTTACGAGCAGTACTTC.

The chain links TRBV11-2 to TRBJ2-1; 8 positions match TRBD1. J lost 15 bases, V lost 0 bases, and 4 bases had no gene match. Germline V gives CDR1 SGHAT, CDR2 FQNNGV. This CDR3 is built from 12 residues. CDR3: CASSLDQGAAFF. CDR3 nucleotide sequence: TGTGCCAGCAGCTTAGATCAGGGGGCGGCGTTCTTC.

This clone was counted once. The chain has TRBV11-3 and TRBJ2-3; either TRBD1 or TRBD2 may fit D (5 bases each). CDR3 length: 14 amino acids. V shed 5 bases and J shed 0 bases, with 9 bases lying between them. The germline CDR1 and CDR2 sequences are SGHNT and YENEEA. The CDR3 DNA reads as TGTGCCAGCAGCACTCGGGACAGCACAGATACGCAGTATTTT. Translated: CASSTRDSTDTQYF.

J is TRBJ1-2 and V is TRBV6-6, with 8 bases identical to TRBD1. The germline gives CDR1 MNHNY, CDR2 SVGAGI (reference sequence). Germline trimming cut 5 bases from V and 3 bases from J; bases unmatched to any gene: 2. The CDR3 contains 13 residues. The CDR3 here is CASSPQGDYGYTF. Written as DNA, the CDR3 is TGTGCCAGCAGTCCACAGGGGGACTATGGCTACACCTTC.

J is TRBJ1-2 and V is TRBV25-1; D may be TRBD1 (5 bases). Germline-derived CDR1 and CDR2 are MGHDK and SYGVNS. This CDR3 is built from 16 residues. V gave up 3 bases and J gave up 1 base, with 15 bases separating them. Written as DNA, the CDR3 is TGTGCCAGCAGTGATGGTCGAAGGGGATATAACTATGGCTACACCTTC. Amino acid sequence: CASSDGRRGYNYGYTF.

This clone turned up a few times. The chain employs TRBV6-1 and TRBJ1-6; D is unclear. The V end was cut by 2 bases, the J end by 6 bases, with 17 bases between. Germline V gene lookup returns CDR1 MNHNS and CDR2 SASEGT. This CDR3 contains 17 residues. CDR3 sequence reads: CASSERHPGSLNSPLHF. Here the CDR3 DNA reads TGTGCCAGCAGTGAAAGGCACCCCGGCTCGCTTAATTCACCCCTCCACTTT.

The V call is TRBV6-2 or TRBV6-3, the J call TRBJ1-4; D is perhaps TRBD1 (5 bases). This CDR3 contains 18 residues. The V gene's germline CDR1 is MNHEY and CDR2 SVGEGT. Trimming removed 2 bases from V and 0 bases from J, with 16 bases in between. CDR3 protein: CASSYPGPRIATNEKLFF. DNA of the CDR3: TGTGCCAGCAGTTACCCGGGACCGAGGATTGCAACTAATGAAAAACTGTTTTTT.

This chain joins TRBV2 and TRBJ1-1; TRBD1 might be the D (6 bases). CDR3 size: 14 residues. Germline V lookup: CDR1 SNHLY, CDR2 FYNNEI. Between the trimmed V and J ends, which lost 4 bases and 8 bases, there was a span of 17 bases. This CDR3 is CASSVTGTGGEAFF. The CDR3 region has the DNA TGTGCCAGCAGTGTAACCGGGACGGGGGGCGAAGCTTTCTTT. Drawing the rest from reference TRBV2 and TRBJ1-1, the complete variable domain is EPEVTQTPSHQVTQMGQEVILRCVPISNHLYFYWYRQILGQKVEFLVSFYNNEISEKSEIFDDQFSVERPDGSNFTLKIRSTKLEDSAMYFCASSVTGTGGEAFFGQGTRLTVV.

The rearrangement uses TRBV19 and TRBJ1-2; D gene ambiguous. The germline gives CDR1 LNHDA, CDR2 SQIVND (reference sequence). This CDR3 is built from 11 residues. Trimming pared 3 bases from V and 8 bases from J, leaving 7 bases between. DNA for the CDR3: TGTGCCAGTAGTATCGGTACCGGCTACACCTTC. Translated, it gives CASSIGTGYTF.

The rearrangement links TRBV4-3 to TRBJ1-1, with D maybe TRBD1 (5 bases). The CDR3 runs 14 residues. Germline CDR1 and CDR2: LGHNA and YSLEER. The V and J ends lost 1 base and 0 bases respectively, with 6 bases between them. CDR3 sequence: CASSQGGVNTEAFF. In DNA form, the CDR3 reads TGCGCCAGCAGCCAAGGAGGGGTGAACACTGAAGCTTTCTTT.

The CDR3 is CASSEVEYVTRGNTGELFF. The CDR3 bases are TGTGCCAGCAGTGAAGTTGAATACGTTACCAGGGGGAACACCGGGGAGCTGTTTTTT. The chain employs TRBV6-1 and TRBJ2-2; D possibly corresponds to TRBD1 (6 bases). Germline CDR1 is MNHNS and CDR2 is SASEGT. This CDR3 comprises 19 residues. V was clipped by 1 base and J by 1 base, with 19 bases between them.

The genes are TRBV2 and TRBJ1-2, with 7 nucleotides matching TRBD1. The CDR3 contains 15 residues. Per the germline V gene, CDR1 is SNHLY and CDR2 is FYNNEI. J was trimmed by 4 bases and V by 2 bases; bases with no gene match: 7. CDR3 DNA sequence: TGTGCCAGCAGTGAACCCATACAGGGGATCTATGGCTACACCTTC. Its translation: CASSEPIQGIYGYTF.